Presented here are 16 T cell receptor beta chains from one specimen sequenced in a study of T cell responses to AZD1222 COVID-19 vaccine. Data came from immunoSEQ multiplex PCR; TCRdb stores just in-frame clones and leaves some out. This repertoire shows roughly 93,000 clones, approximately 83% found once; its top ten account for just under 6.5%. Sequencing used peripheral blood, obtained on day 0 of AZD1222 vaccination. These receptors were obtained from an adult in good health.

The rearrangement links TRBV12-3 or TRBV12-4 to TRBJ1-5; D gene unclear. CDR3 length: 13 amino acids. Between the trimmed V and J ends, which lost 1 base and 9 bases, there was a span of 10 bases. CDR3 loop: CASSLGRVAPQHF. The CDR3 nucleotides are TGTGCCAGCAGTTTAGGGCGGGTAGCGCCCCAGCATTTT.

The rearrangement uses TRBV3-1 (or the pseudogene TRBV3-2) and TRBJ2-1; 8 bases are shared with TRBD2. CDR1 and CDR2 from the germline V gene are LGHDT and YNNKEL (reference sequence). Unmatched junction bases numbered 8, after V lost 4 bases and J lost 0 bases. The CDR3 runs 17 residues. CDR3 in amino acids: CASSLQPSGSSYNEQFF. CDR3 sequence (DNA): TGTGCCAGCAGCCTGCAACCAAGCGGGAGCTCCTACAATGAGCAGTTCTTC.

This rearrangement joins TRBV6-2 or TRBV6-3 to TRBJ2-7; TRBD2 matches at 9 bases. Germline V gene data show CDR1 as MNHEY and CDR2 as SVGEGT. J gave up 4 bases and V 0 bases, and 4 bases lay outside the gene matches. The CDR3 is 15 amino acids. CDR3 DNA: TGTGCCAGCAGTTACTCGACAGCGGGAGGATACGAGCAGTACTTC. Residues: CASSYSTAGGYEQYF.

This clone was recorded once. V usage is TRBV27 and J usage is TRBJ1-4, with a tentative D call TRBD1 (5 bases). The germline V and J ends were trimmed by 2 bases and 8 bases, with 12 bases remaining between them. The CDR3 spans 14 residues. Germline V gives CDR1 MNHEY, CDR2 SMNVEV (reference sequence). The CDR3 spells CASSLERWGEKLFF. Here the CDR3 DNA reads TGTGCCAGCAGTTTAGAGCGGTGGGGGGAAAAACTGTTTTTT. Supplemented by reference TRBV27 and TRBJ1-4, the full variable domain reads EAQVTQNPRYLITVTGKKLTVTCSQNMNHEYMSWYRQDPGLGLRQIYYSMNVEVTDKGDVPEGYKVSRKEKRNFPLILESPSPNQTSLYFCASSLERWGEKLFFGSGTQLSVL.

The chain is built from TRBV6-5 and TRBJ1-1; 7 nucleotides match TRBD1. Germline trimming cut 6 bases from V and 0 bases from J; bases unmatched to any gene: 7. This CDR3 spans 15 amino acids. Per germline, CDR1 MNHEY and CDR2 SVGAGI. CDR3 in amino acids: CASRRRDSLNTEAFF. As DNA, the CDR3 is TGTGCCAGCAGGCGGAGGGACAGTTTGAACACTGAAGCTTTCTTT.

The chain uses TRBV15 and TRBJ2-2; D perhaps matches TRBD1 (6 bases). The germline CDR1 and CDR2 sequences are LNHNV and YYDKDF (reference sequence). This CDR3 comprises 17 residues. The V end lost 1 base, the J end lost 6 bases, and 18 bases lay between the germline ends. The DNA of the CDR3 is TGTGCCACCAGCAGAGGCTTCCCGACAGGTACCCCCGGGGAGCTGTTTTTT. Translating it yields CATSRGFPTGTPGELFF.

CDR3 DNA: TGTGCCAGCAGCGCGGCAGGGGATAGCAATCAGCCCCAGCATTTT. Translated: CASSAAGDSNQPQHF. The gene calls are TRBV7-9 and TRBJ1-5; possible D gene TRBD1, 6 bases. Germline-derived CDR1 and CDR2 are SEHNR and FQNEAQ (reference sequence). The CDR3 sequence is 15 residues long. Between the trimmed V and J ends, which lost 5 bases and 0 bases, there was a span of 11 bases.

In nucleotides, the CDR3 is TGTGCCAGCAGCCCTGCAGTGGCAGGGGGTTATGACGAGCAGTACTTC. This codes for CASSPAVAGGYDEQYF. The chain has TRBV7-8 and TRBJ2-7; 7 bases agree with TRBD1. V shed 5 bases, J shed 5 bases, and the junction held 15 bases outside the gene matches. The CDR3 runs to 16 residues. Germline CDR1 is SGHVS and CDR2 is FQNEAQ.

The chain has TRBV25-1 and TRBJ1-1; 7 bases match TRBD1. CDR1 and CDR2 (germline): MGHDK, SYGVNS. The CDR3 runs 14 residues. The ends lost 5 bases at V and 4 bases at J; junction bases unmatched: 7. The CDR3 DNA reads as TGTGCCAGCAGTCCCTGGGACAGAGGCACTGAAGCTTTCTTT. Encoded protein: CASSPWDRGTEAFF.

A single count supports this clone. In DNA, the CDR3 is TGCGCCAGCAGCCAAGATACAGGGGGCCGGGGCTACACCTTC. This encodes CASSQDTGGRGYTF. The chain couples TRBV4-3 to TRBJ1-2; 9 bases map to TRBD1. This CDR3 spans 14 amino acids. CDR1 is LGHNA and CDR2 is YSLEER in the germline V gene. After removal of 0 bases from V and 8 bases from J, the junction contained 4 bases not matched to a gene.

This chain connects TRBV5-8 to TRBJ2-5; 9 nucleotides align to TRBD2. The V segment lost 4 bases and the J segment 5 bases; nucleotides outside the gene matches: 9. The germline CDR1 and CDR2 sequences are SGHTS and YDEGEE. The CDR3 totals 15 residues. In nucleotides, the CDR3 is TGTGCCAGCAGCCGCGGGGGGGCGCACGGGGAGACCCAGTACTTC. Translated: CASSRGGAHGETQYF. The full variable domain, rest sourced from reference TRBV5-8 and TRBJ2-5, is EAGVTQSPTHLIKTRGQQATLRCSPISGHTSVYWYQQALGLGLQFLLWYDEGEERNRGNFPPRFSGRQFPNYSSELNVNALELEDSALYLCASSRGGAHGETQYFGPGTRLLVL.

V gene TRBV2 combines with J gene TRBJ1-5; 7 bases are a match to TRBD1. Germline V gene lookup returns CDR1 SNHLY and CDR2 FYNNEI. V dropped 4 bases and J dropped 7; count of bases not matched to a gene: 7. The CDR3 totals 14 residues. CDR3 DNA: TGTGCCAGCAGTGCAACGACAGGGTACCAGCCCCAGCATTTT. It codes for CASSATTGYQPQHF.

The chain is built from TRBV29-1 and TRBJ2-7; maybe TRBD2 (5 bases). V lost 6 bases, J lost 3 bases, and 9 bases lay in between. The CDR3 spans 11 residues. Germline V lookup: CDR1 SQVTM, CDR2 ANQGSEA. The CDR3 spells CSVEGVYEQYF. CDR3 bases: TGCAGCGTCGAGGGTGTCTACGAGCAGTACTTC.

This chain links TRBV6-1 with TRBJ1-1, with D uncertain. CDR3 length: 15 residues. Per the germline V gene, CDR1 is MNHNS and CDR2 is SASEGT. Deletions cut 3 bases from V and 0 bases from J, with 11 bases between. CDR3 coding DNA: TGTGCCAGCAGTGATCCCCAGGTACTGAACACTGAAGCTTTCTTT. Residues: CASSDPQVLNTEAFF.

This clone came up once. CDR3 sequence (DNA): TGCGCCAGCAGTGAGGTTAGGGGGCAAGCAGATACGCAGTATTTT. Its translation: CASSEVRGQADTQYF. V usage is TRBV10-2 and J usage is TRBJ2-3; 7 nucleotides match TRBD1. In germline, CDR1 is WSHSY, CDR2 SAAADI. Unmatched junction bases numbered 6, after V lost 2 bases and J lost 4 bases. The CDR3 has 15 residues.

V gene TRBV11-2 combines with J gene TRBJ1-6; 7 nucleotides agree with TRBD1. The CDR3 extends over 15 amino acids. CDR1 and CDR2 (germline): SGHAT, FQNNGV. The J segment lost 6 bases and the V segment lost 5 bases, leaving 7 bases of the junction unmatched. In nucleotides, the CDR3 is TGTGCCAGCAGCCCATCCGGGACAGCTAATTCACCCCTCCACTTT. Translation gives CASSPSGTANSPLHF.